This TCR beta chain emerged from a study of cytomegalovirus exposure and HLA in healthy donors. Across the whole study: HLA-typed donors were the source of approximately 85 million unique TCRs, which an early data release held.

Trimming stripped 5 bases from V and 4 bases from J, with 9 bases between. The V gene's germline CDR1 is SNHLY and CDR2 FYNNEI. The CDR3 length is 13 residues. Remarks on this clone: The antigen is not known.

Study results and limitations: A further, later analysis showed that HLA-associated TCR beta chains (compared with equally common others) were more clonally expanded. Being productive about 87% or about 30% of the time was typical of most TCR beta V segments in an earlier analysis. Rare TCR sequences dominated, though some public TCRs recurred in many donors.

Use of 60 Vbeta and 13 Jbeta primers characterized the PCR. Profiling relied on immunoSEQ multiplex PCR, and the TCRdb table lists in-frame clones only, not all of them. The sample consists of 110,000 to 150,000 clones, about 78% of them appearing once. The origin of this receptor is a young man in good health and CMV-seronegative. V is TRBV2 and J is TRBJ1-5; D not resolved. Sequenced: PBMCs. CDR3 nucleotide sequence: TGTGCCAGCAGTATAAGGGAGAATCAGCCCCAGCATTTT. Its protein is CASSIRENQPQHF.